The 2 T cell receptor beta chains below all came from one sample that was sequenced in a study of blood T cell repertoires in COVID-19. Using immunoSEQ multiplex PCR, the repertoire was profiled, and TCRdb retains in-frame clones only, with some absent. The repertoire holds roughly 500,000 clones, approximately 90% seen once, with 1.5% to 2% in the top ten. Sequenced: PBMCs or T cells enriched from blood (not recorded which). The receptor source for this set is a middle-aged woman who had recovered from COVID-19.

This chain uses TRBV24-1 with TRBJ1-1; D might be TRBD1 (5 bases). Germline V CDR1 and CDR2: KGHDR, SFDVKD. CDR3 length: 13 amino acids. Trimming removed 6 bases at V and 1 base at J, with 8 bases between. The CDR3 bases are TGTGCCACCAGTCTGACAGCGAACACTGAAGCTTTCTTT. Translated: CATSLTANTEAFF.

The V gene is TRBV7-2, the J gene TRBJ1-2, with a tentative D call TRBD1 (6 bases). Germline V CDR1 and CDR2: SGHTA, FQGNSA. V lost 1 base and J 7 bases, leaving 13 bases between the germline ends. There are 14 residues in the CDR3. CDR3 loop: CASSLGTAVFGYTF. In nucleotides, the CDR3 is TGTGCCAGCAGCTTAGGGACAGCTGTTTTTGGCTACACCTTC.